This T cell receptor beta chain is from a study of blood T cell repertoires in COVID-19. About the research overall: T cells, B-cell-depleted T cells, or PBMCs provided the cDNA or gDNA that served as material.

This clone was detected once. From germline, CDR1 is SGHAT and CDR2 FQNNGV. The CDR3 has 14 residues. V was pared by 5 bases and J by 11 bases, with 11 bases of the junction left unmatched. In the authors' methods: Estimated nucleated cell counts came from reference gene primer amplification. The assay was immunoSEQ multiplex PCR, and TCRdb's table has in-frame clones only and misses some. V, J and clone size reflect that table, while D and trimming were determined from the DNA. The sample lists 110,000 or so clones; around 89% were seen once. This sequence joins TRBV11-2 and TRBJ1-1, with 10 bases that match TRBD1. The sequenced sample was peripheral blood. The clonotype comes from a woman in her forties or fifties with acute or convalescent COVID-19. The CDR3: CASSPQTGGSYAFF. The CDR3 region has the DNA TGTGCCAGCAGCCCACAGACAGGGGGCTCTTACGCTTTCTTT.